Below are 26 T cell receptor beta chains sequenced from a single sample in a study of CD8+ T cells in alopecia areata. Extracted RNA was reverse transcribed into cDNA, the sequencing template. Sequencing used immunoSEQ multiplex PCR; TCRdb keeps in-frame clones, though not all of them. The table records 200,000 to 250,000 clones, around 62% of them present only once. The source material was CD4+ T cells sorted from blood, sampled at week 0. These receptors were taken from a human donor with alopecia areata.

The chain joins TRBV15 to TRBJ1-1; no reliable D call. The CDR3 consists of 15 residues. Between the trimmed V and J ends, which lost 0 bases and 11 bases, there was a span of 19 bases. CDR1 and CDR2 (germline): LNHNV, YYDKDF (reference sequence). CDR3 in amino acids: CATSREVVGRNVAFF. The DNA of the CDR3 is TGTGCCACCAGCAGAGAAGTTGTGGGTCGTAACGTTGCTTTCTTT.

This clone was picked up a small number of times. The chain employs TRBV18 and TRBJ1-1, with D unresolved. CDR1 is KGHSH, CDR2 LQKENI, per germline. CDR3 length: 12 residues. Trimming took 2 bases from V and 3 from J, leaving 4 bases between them. In nucleotides, the CDR3 is TGTGCCAGCTCACCAGTTCACACTGAAGCTTTCTTT. It yields the protein CASSPVHTEAFF.

There are a few counts of this clone. The chain couples TRBV7-9 to TRBJ1-4; the match to TRBD1 covers 9 bases. The CDR3 covers 14 residues. Unmatched junction bases numbered 6, after V lost 5 bases and J lost 8 bases. Germline CDR1 is SEHNR and CDR2 is FQNEAQ (reference sequence). Here the CDR3 DNA reads TGTGCCAGCAGCCCGGGACAGGGAGGCGAAAAACTGTTTTTT. Translation gives CASSPGQGGEKLFF.

This chain uses TRBV6-1 with TRBJ1-2; D remains ambiguous. Trimming cost V 8 bases and J 7 bases, with 14 bases left between them. Germline V CDR1 and CDR2: MNHNS, SASEGT. This CDR3 has 12 residues. CDR3 in DNA: TGTGCCAGCCTGGAGTTGGGTTTTGGCTACACCTTC. Translated: CASLELGFGYTF.

The chain carries TRBV5-5 and TRBJ2-7, with D possibly TRBD1 on 5 matching bases. This CDR3 comprises 13 residues. Germline V gene sequence: CDR1 SGHKS, CDR2 YYEKEE (reference sequence). With 4 bases removed from V and 5 bases from J, the gap between germline ends came to 13 bases. The CDR3 spells CASSVQGVHEQYF. CDR3 nucleotide sequence: TGTGCCAGCAGCGTCCAGGGTGTCCACGAGCAGTACTTC.

Only one count was recorded for this clone. The J gene is TRBJ2-1, the V gene TRBV18; the D call may be TRBD1 or TRBD2 (6 bases each). CDR3 length: 12 amino acids. V lost 0 bases and J lost 10, with 7 bases in between. Germline values: CDR1 KGHSH, CDR2 LQKENI. Here the CDR3 DNA reads TGTGCCAGCTCACCACCGGGGGGCGAGCAGTTCTTC. Amino acid sequence: CASSPPGGEQFF.

This clone was observed a few times. J is TRBJ1-2 and V is TRBV7-2, with 8 bases identical to TRBD1. Germline V gene data show CDR1 as SGHTA and CDR2 as FQGNSA. Losses at the gene ends were 4 bases for V and 8 bases for J; bases not matched to a gene: 15. The CDR3 length is 16 residues. CDR3 sequence: CASSSTPGQGSKGYTF. The CDR3 nucleotides read TGTGCCAGCAGCTCCACTCCCGGACAGGGATCGAAAGGCTACACCTTC.

This chain joins TRBV2 and TRBJ2-1; D perhaps matches TRBD2 (6 bases). This CDR3 has 14 amino acids. Per the germline V gene, CDR1 is SNHLY and CDR2 is FYNNEI. With 6 bases removed from V and 9 bases from J, the gap between germline ends came to 18 bases. CDR3: CASRGGPTGSEQFF. The CDR3 DNA reads as TGTGCCAGCAGAGGAGGGCCGACGGGAAGTGAGCAGTTCTTC.

This clone has just a few counts. The CDR3, as DNA: TGCAGCGTTGAACGGACGAACACTGAAGCTTTCTTT. This codes for CSVERTNTEAFF. This rearrangement joins TRBV29-1 to TRBJ1-1; D remains ambiguous. V dropped 2 bases and J dropped 1 base, with 5 bases sitting between them. The germline V gene encodes CDR1 SQVTM and CDR2 ANQGSEA. The CDR3 covers 12 residues. Variable domain in full (rest from reference TRBV29-1 and TRBJ1-1): SAVISQKPSRDICQRGTSLTIQCQVDSQVTMMFWYRQQPGQSLTLIATANQGSEATYESGFVIDKFPISRPNLTFSTLTVSNMSPEDSSIYLCSVERTNTEAFFGQGTRLTVV.

The rearrangement joins TRBV20-1 to TRBJ1-1, with TRBD1 as a possible D gene (5 bases). The CDR3 loop spans 11 amino acids. Germline V gives CDR1 DFQATT, CDR2 SNEGSKA (reference sequence). With 6 bases removed from V and 8 bases from J, the gap between germline ends came to 13 bases. The CDR3 DNA sequence: TGCAGTGCCTTCAACCGACAGGAAGCTTTCTTT. Translating gives CSAFNRQEAFF.

The chain employs TRBV6-5 and TRBJ1-2, with TRBD1 identical over 8 bases. Germline V lookup: CDR1 MNHEY, CDR2 SVGAGI. Trimming cost V 5 bases and J 7 bases; bases outside gene matches: 9. This CDR3 has 14 amino acids. DNA of the CDR3: TGTGCCAGCAGTCTCGGCAGGGGGCTCGGTGGCTACACCTTC. Protein: CASSLGRGLGGYTF.

The chain employs TRBV10-1 and TRBJ2-2, with D perhaps matching TRBD2 (5 bases). The CDR3 has 13 residues. Germline V gene sequence: CDR1 WNHNN, CDR2 SYGVQD (reference sequence). V dropped 7 bases and J dropped 4 bases, with 10 bases sitting between them. CDR3 region: CASTGFLTGELFF. DNA for the CDR3: TGCGCCAGCACGGGATTTCTCACCGGGGAGCTGTTTTTT.

The gene calls are TRBV7-2 and TRBJ1-5; no definite D call. This CDR3 has 13 residues. Per germline, CDR1 SGHTA and CDR2 FQGNSA. Deletions cut 4 bases from V and 0 bases from J, with 4 bases between. The CDR3 DNA sequence: TGTGCCAGCAGCTGGAATAGCAATCAGCCCCAGCATTTT. Translating it yields CASSWNSNQPQHF.

This clone has more than one count but fewer than ten. This chain connects TRBV29-1 to TRBJ2-1; D assignment may be TRBD1 or TRBD2 (5 bases each). Per germline, CDR1 SQVTM and CDR2 ANQGSEA. Trimming removed 2 bases from V and 7 bases from J, with 15 bases in between. CDR3 length: 14 amino acids. The CDR3 sequence: CSVEKGTGFNEQFF. The CDR3 nucleotides read TGCAGCGTTGAAAAGGGGACCGGGTTTAATGAGCAGTTCTTC.

V is TRBV29-1 and J is TRBJ2-3; 7 bases map to TRBD1. With V trimmed by 0 bases and J by 6 bases, 6 bases remained unmatched. Germline-derived CDR1 and CDR2 are SQVTM and ANQGSEA. The CDR3 totals 14 residues. CDR3 protein: CSVEDGTGDDTQYF. The CDR3 DNA reads as TGCAGCGTTGAAGATGGTACAGGGGACGATACGCAGTATTTT.

The chain carries TRBV30 and TRBJ1-6; tentative D call: TRBD1 (5 bases). Germline CDR1 reads GTSNPN; CDR2 reads SVGIG (reference sequence). The CDR3 runs to 18 residues. The V and J ends lost 3 bases and 0 bases respectively, with 18 bases between them. The CDR3 loop reads CAWSRPGRPSSYNSPLHF. Here the CDR3 DNA reads TGTGCCTGGAGCCGTCCGGGACGCCCGAGCTCCTATAATTCACCCCTCCACTTT.

V and J are TRBV7-9 and TRBJ1-6, with 8 bases that match TRBD1. V gave up 1 base and J gave up 7 bases; unmatched junction bases: 3. This CDR3 has 15 amino acids. Looked up from germline, CDR1 is SEHNR and CDR2 is FQNEAQ (reference sequence). CDR3 sequence: CASSLDPGGNSPLHF. In nucleotides, the CDR3 is TGTGCCAGCAGCTTAGATCCAGGGGGCAATTCACCCCTCCACTTT.

The chain has TRBV30 and TRBJ1-1, with D unclear. The germline V gene has CDR1 GTSNPN and CDR2 SVGIG (reference sequence). V was clipped by 0 bases and J by 0 bases, with 5 bases between them. The length of the CDR3 is 13 residues. This chain's CDR3 is CAWSVDMNTEAFF. The CDR3 coding sequence is TGTGCCTGGAGTGTCGACATGAACACTGAAGCTTTCTTT. Supplemented by reference TRBV30 and TRBJ1-1, the full variable domain reads SQTIHQWPATLVQPVGSPLSLECTVEGTSNPNLYWYRQAAGRGLQLLFYSVGIGQISSEVPQNLSASRPQDRQFILSSKKLLLSDSGFYLCAWSVDMNTEAFFGQGTRLTVV.

V gene TRBV11-2 combines with J gene TRBJ2-6; D not certain. The CDR3 extends over 15 amino acids. The germline V and J ends were trimmed by 2 bases and 0 bases, with 5 bases remaining between them. Germline V CDR1 and CDR2: SGHAT, FQNNGV. The CDR3 DNA follows: TGTGCCAGCAGCTTATCAATCTCTGGGGCCAACGTCCTGACTTTC. Its protein is CASSLSISGANVLTF.

This clone was detected only a few times. The rearrangement joins TRBV5-1 to TRBJ1-2; D is possibly TRBD1 (6 bases). The CDR3 extends over 18 amino acids. CDR1 and CDR2 from the germline V gene are SGHRS and YFSETQ. The V end was cut by 2 bases, the J end by 5 bases, with 25 bases between. CDR3 DNA: TGCGCCAGCAGCTTCTCGAGCCGACAGGCCGGGCTGGAGTATGGCTACACCTTC. It translates to CASSFSSRQAGLEYGYTF.

This clone turned up a few times. The CDR3 loop is CASTGQGTSSPLHF. CDR3 coding DNA: TGTGCCAGCACTGGACAGGGTACGTCTTCACCCCTCCACTTT. The chain is built from TRBV25-1 and TRBJ1-6; TRBD1 matches at 8 bases. The V segment lost 7 bases and the J segment 9 bases; nucleotides outside the gene matches: 8. In germline, CDR1 is MGHDK, CDR2 SYGVNS. The CDR3 runs 14 residues.

V usage is TRBV29-1 and J usage is TRBJ2-7; no clear D. The CDR3 runs to 11 residues. Trimming took off 4 bases at V and 2 bases at J, with 6 bases between the two ends. The germline CDR1 and CDR2 sequences are SQVTM and ANQGSEA. CDR3 loop: CSVGLTYEQYF. Here the CDR3 DNA reads TGCAGCGTTGGTCTGACCTACGAGCAGTACTTC.

In this sample, this clone turned up a few times. This chain links TRBV10-3 with TRBJ2-7; TRBD1 matches 7 bases. After removal of 6 bases from V and 2 bases from J, the junction contained 7 bases not matched to a gene. The germline V gene encodes CDR1 ENHRY and CDR2 SYGVKD. CDR3 length equals 14 residues. This CDR3 is CAIRTHRGTYEQYF. In nucleotides, the CDR3 is TGTGCCATCAGGACCCACAGGGGAACCTACGAGCAGTACTTC.

This chain joins TRBV6-5 and TRBJ2-1; no clear D. This CDR3 comprises 15 residues. Germline CDR1 is MNHEY and CDR2 is SVGAGI. V was shortened by 10 bases and J by 0 bases, with 16 bases between the two germline ends. Here the CDR3 reads CATRPGGSSYNEQFF. CDR3 sequence (DNA): TGTGCCACCCGGCCCGGCGGAAGCTCCTACAATGAGCAGTTCTTC.

This chain connects TRBV7-2 to TRBJ2-2; D might be TRBD1 (5 bases). Germline CDR1 reads SGHTA; CDR2 reads FQGNSA. The CDR3 runs to 15 residues. V was pared by 3 bases and J by 4 bases, with 12 bases between. CDR3 in DNA: TGTGCCAGCAGCTTTGGCCAGGGAAGCACCGGGGAGCTGTTTTTT. Amino acid sequence: CASSFGQGSTGELFF.

The chain combines TRBV5-1 with TRBJ2-5; 10 nucleotides align to TRBD2. The V segment lost 2 bases and the J segment 4 bases; nucleotides outside the gene matches: 8. Germline values: CDR1 SGHRS, CDR2 YFSETQ. This CDR3 is 16 amino acids long. Here the CDR3 DNA reads TGCGCCAGCAGCTTAGTTCCAAGCGGGGGGGCAGAGACCCAGTACTTC. It specifies CASSLVPSGGAETQYF.